The 22 T cell receptor beta chains below were found in one sample sequenced in a study of T cell responses to AZD1222 COVID-19 vaccine (dated by TCRdb to the early 2020s). The receptor library was made with the immunoSEQ multiplex PCR assay. TCRdb retrieved this table from immuneACCESS and kept in-frame rearrangements only. Not all clones are present; in checked studies, unresolved V genes account for under half, and no reason is known for the remainder. The sample has around 78,000 clones on record, nearly 90% of them singletons. The top ten hold about 5% of the sample. This specimen's time point label, per the study, means: baseline before first vaccination. The treatment or condition label, as the study defines it: meningococcal conjugate vaccine given as trial control. The sample here was peripheral blood, taken on day 0 of MenACWY control vaccination. The receptors were gathered from an adult in good health.

This chain connects TRBV5-6 to TRBJ2-7; 8 bases align to TRBD2. After removal of 3 bases from V and 4 bases from J, the junction contained 9 bases not matched to a gene. CDR1 is SGHDT, CDR2 YYEEEE, per germline. The CDR3 is made up of 15 amino acids. The CDR3 sequence is CASSSPGLGRYEQYF. DNA for the CDR3: TGTGCCAGCAGCTCCCCGGGACTAGGAAGGTACGAGCAGTACTTC.

The chain links TRBV28 to TRBJ2-4, with 8 bases fitting TRBD1. This CDR3 is 15 amino acids long. V gave up 5 bases and J gave up 1 base; unmatched junction bases: 4. Looked up from germline, CDR1 is MDHEN and CDR2 is SYDVKM. The DNA for the CDR3 is TGTGCCAGCAGTCTTCAGGGGGCGGCCAAAAACATTCAGTACTTC. Its translation is CASSLQGAAKNIQYF.

This clone was counted between two and nine times. The chain is built from TRBV27 and TRBJ1-6, with 7 bases that match TRBD1. This CDR3 is 14 amino acids long. The junction had 4 bases not matched to a gene; V was cut back by 2 bases and J by 9 bases. Germline assignment: CDR1 MNHEY and CDR2 SMNVEV (reference sequence). In DNA form, the CDR3 reads TGTGCCAGCAGTTTAGGGGGACAGACTTCACCCCTCCACTTT. Translation: CASSLGGQTSPLHF.

V and J are TRBV10-3 and TRBJ1-1; D call uncertain. The V end was cut by 6 bases, the J end by 9 bases, with 23 bases between. The CDR3 covers 15 residues. Per germline, CDR1 ENHRY and CDR2 SYGVKD. The CDR3 sequence: CAISPQGSTVLKAFF. CDR3 DNA: TGTGCCATCAGCCCACAAGGATCTACCGTGCTGAAAGCTTTCTTT.

This chain joins TRBV5-5 and TRBJ2-2, with 7 bases identical to TRBD2. Trimming at V came to 4 bases and at J to 2 bases, leaving 11 bases not matched to a gene. In germline, CDR1 is SGHKS, CDR2 YYEKEE (reference sequence). The CDR3 is 17 residues long. In DNA, the CDR3 is TGTGCCAGCAGCGGAAGAACTAGCGTATCCAACACCGGGGAGCTGTTTTTT. Its translation: CASSGRTSVSNTGELFF.

This rearrangement joins TRBV19 to TRBJ1-3, with TRBD1 identical over 8 bases. The length of the CDR3 is 16 residues. Germline V gene lookup returns CDR1 LNHDA and CDR2 SQIVND (reference sequence). V was pared by 5 bases and J by 3 bases, with 9 bases of the junction left unmatched. CDR3 nucleotides: TGTGCCAGTAGTTCGCCCGACAGGGGAGGTGGAAACACCATATATTTT. This codes for CASSSPDRGGGNTIYF.

This clone turned up a few times. V gene TRBV5-4 combines with J gene TRBJ2-5, with 8 positions matching TRBD1. V trimming: 3 bases; J trimming: 1 base; junction bases outside the gene matches: 8. Per germline, CDR1 SGHNT and CDR2 YYREEE (reference sequence). The CDR3 has 16 amino acids. DNA of the CDR3: TGTGCCAGCAGCTCCGGACAGGGAGCTATCCAAGAGACCCAGTACTTC. Translating gives CASSSGQGAIQETQYF.

This rearrangement joins TRBV19 to TRBJ2-3; 10 bases are shared with TRBD2. This CDR3 is 14 amino acids long. Germline CDR1 reads LNHDA; CDR2 reads SQIVND (reference sequence). Trimming at V came to 6 bases and at J to 5 bases, leaving 5 bases not matched to a gene. Written as DNA, the CDR3 is TGTGCCAGTAGGCAGCGGGGGGGCCAAGATACGCAGTATTTT. It codes for CASRQRGGQDTQYF.

The gene calls are TRBV9 and TRBJ1-1; D possibly corresponds to TRBD1 (6 bases). Germline V CDR1 and CDR2: SGDLS, YYNGEE. The length of the CDR3 is 18 residues. Trimming shortened V by 0 bases and J by 3 bases, and 21 bases separated the two germline ends. The CDR3 nucleotides read TGTGCCAGCAGCGTAGCCCCTAACAAGGACAGAACGGACACTGAAGCTTTCTTT. Its protein product is CASSVAPNKDRTDTEAFF.

This clone was counted only a few times. This chain joins TRBV5-1 and TRBJ1-2; 9 nucleotides match TRBD1. V gave up 3 bases and J gave up 7 bases; unmatched junction bases: 10. This CDR3 is built from 15 residues. Per germline, CDR1 SGHRS and CDR2 YFSETQ. CDR3 sequence reads: CASSSEAQGASGYTF. As DNA, the CDR3 is TGCGCCAGCAGCTCGGAGGCACAGGGGGCAAGTGGCTACACCTTC.

J is TRBJ1-5 and V is TRBV5-5, with D possibly matching TRBD1 (6 bases). CDR3 size: 14 residues. Deletions cut 2 bases from V and 7 bases from J, with 13 bases between. CDR1 is SGHKS, CDR2 YYEKEE, per germline (reference sequence). CDR3 amino acids: CASSLGTSIQPQHF. CDR3 DNA sequence: TGTGCCAGCAGCTTAGGGACATCGATCCAGCCCCAGCATTTT.

The chain combines TRBV6-5 with TRBJ1-5; TRBD1 might be the D (5 bases). The CDR3 is 11 residues long. Germline CDR1 reads MNHEY; CDR2 reads SVGAGI. V dropped 4 bases and J dropped 7 bases, with 5 bases sitting between them. CDR3 loop: CASSWGQPQHF. The CDR3 nucleotides read TGTGCCAGCAGTTGGGGGCAGCCCCAGCATTTT.

This clone was found once. In DNA form, the CDR3 reads TGTGCCAGCAGTGCAGCCCCTAACACTGAAGCTTTCTTT. Residues: CASSAAPNTEAFF. This chain joins TRBV6-1 and TRBJ1-1; no clear D. Per the germline V gene, CDR1 is MNHNS and CDR2 is SASEGT. There are 13 residues in the CDR3. V lost 4 bases and J 2 bases, leaving 8 bases between the germline ends.

This clone was observed a handful of times. The chain is built from TRBV2 and TRBJ2-1, with 14 bases matching TRBD2. The CDR3 loop spans 15 amino acids. V was pared by 5 bases and J by 12 bases, with 9 bases of the junction left unmatched. CDR1 is SNHLY and CDR2 is FYNNEI in the germline V gene. CDR3 region: CASSPGLAGALVQFF. CDR3 DNA sequence: TGTGCCAGCAGTCCGGGACTAGCGGGGGCCTTGGTGCAGTTCTTC.

This chain connects TRBV29-1 to TRBJ2-3; D is possibly TRBD1 or TRBD2 (5 bases each). The CDR3 extends over 15 amino acids. V lost 0 bases, J lost 0 bases, and 10 bases lay in between. Per the germline V gene, CDR1 is SQVTM and CDR2 is ANQGSEA. CDR3 sequence reads: CSVEDPGRSTDTQYF. In nucleotides, the CDR3 is TGCAGCGTTGAAGATCCAGGGAGAAGCACAGATACGCAGTATTTT.

This clone was seen a few times. CDR3 nucleotides: TGTGCCATGGAGAGGACAGGGTTGCCACCCCTCCACTTT. This codes for CAMERTGLPPLHF. The chain employs TRBV10-3 and TRBJ1-6, with TRBD1 matching 8 bases. Germline CDR1 ENHRY, CDR2 SYGVKD. The CDR3 spans 13 residues. Unmatched junction bases numbered 9, after V lost 9 bases and J lost 11 bases.

This sequence joins TRBV9 and TRBJ2-1; 12 positions agree with TRBD2. Germline CDR1 reads SGDLS; CDR2 reads YYNGEE. The CDR3 runs 14 residues. Trimming at V came to 3 bases and at J to 8 bases, leaving 3 bases not matched to a gene. The CDR3: CASSASGGAYEQFF. As DNA, the CDR3 is TGTGCCAGCAGCGCTAGCGGGGGGGCCTATGAGCAGTTCTTC.

The chain uses TRBV11-2 and TRBJ2-7; TRBD1 is a possible D gene (6 bases). The V and J ends lost 5 bases and 0 bases respectively, with 20 bases between them. The length of the CDR3 is 17 residues. Germline V gene data show CDR1 as SGHAT and CDR2 as FQNNGV. CDR3 sequence (DNA): TGTGCCAGCAGCCGCACCGACAGGCCCCGGAGCTCCTACGAGCAGTACTTC. Its translation is CASSRTDRPRSSYEQYF.

This chain joins TRBV6-5 and TRBJ1-2, with 7 bases aligning to TRBD1. J lost 6 bases, V lost 6 bases, and 4 bases had no gene match. Germline values: CDR1 MNHEY, CDR2 SVGAGI. The CDR3 spans 12 residues. The CDR3 DNA sequence: TGTGCCAGCAGATCTGGGACAGATGGCTACACCTTC. It codes for CASRSGTDGYTF.

The chain carries TRBV3-1 (or the pseudogene TRBV3-2) and TRBJ1-5; D is ambiguous. V lost 1 base to trimming and J lost 3 bases, with 10 bases between them. CDR1 is LGHDT and CDR2 is YNNKEL in the germline V gene (reference sequence). The CDR3 consists of 15 residues. The CDR3 loop reads CASSQGWQPNQPQHF. DNA for the CDR3: TGTGCCAGCAGCCAAGGGTGGCAGCCCAATCAGCCCCAGCATTTT.

The chain combines TRBV28 with TRBJ2-7; D might be TRBD1 or TRBD2, each matching 5 bases. The CDR3 runs to 15 residues. Germline V gene sequence: CDR1 MDHEN, CDR2 SYDVKM. V was pared by 7 bases and J by 2 bases, with 18 bases between. The CDR3 DNA sequence: TGTGCCAGCACCCTTTCCGGGACCCAAGCCTACGAGCAGTACTTC. Amino acids: CASTLSGTQAYEQYF.

The V call is TRBV5-1, the J call TRBJ1-2, with 8 bases fitting TRBD1. The germline V gene has CDR1 SGHRS and CDR2 YFSETQ. Trimming took 0 bases from V and 4 from J; bases not matched to a gene: 5. This CDR3 has 15 residues. The CDR3 sequence is CASSLALTGAYGYTF. CDR3 DNA sequence: TGCGCCAGCAGCTTGGCCCTGACAGGGGCCTATGGCTACACCTTC. The whole variable domain, remainder taken from reference TRBV5-1 and TRBJ1-2, is KAGVTQTPRYLIKTRGQQVTLSCSPISGHRSVSWYQQTPGQGLQFLFEYFSETQRNKGNFPGRFSGRQFSNSRSEMNVSTLELGDSALYLCASSLALTGAYGYTFGSGTRLTVV.